The source of this T cell receptor (beta chain) is a study of post-analysis software for immune sequencing data. Study-wide context: Relapsing-remitting, secondary progressive and progressive-relapsing forms made up the multiple sclerosis disease courses.

The sample holds a few counts of this clonotype. Its antigen is currently unknown. The junction departs from the called germline gene at one end, perhaps through a read error. Included in the TCR beta cDNA libraries were unique molecular identifiers. The yield from about 1 to 10 million T cells was 500,000 or so cDNA molecules in total. Via MiXCR, TCRdb re-called the PCR reads, giving one row per CDR3 protein. The sample includes around 190,000 distinct CDR3 sequences, 29% of them seen just once. Study-level points and caveats: F measure clustering grouped samples strongly by preparation batch. Comparison of patients with controls showed five or six TRBV segments more frequent in patients, TRBV5-6, TRBV5-1 and TRBV20-1 among them. For normalized Chao1 diversity, multiple sclerosis patients scored significantly lower than controls did.

CDR1 and CDR2 from the germline V gene are SGHAT and FQNNGV. The CDR3 is 14 residues long. The material sequenced was blood. This chain joins TRBV11-2 and TRBJ1-1; D is unresolved. The source of this sequence is a girl under 18 with multiple sclerosis. As DNA, the CDR3 is TGTGCCAACAGCTTTGACCCAGGTTGGGCTGAAGCTTTCTTT. The encoded protein is CANSFDPGWAEAFF.